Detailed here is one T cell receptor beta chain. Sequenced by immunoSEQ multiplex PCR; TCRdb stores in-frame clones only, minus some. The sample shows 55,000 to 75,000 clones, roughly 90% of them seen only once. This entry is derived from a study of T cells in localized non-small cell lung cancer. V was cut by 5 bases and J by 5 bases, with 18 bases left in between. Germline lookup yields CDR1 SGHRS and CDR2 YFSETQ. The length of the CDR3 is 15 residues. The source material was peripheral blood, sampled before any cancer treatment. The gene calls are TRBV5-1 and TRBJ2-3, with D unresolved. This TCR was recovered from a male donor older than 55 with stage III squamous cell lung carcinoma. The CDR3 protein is CASRDGHSPIDTQYF. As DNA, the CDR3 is TGCGCCAGCAGGGATGGGCACAGCCCTATAGATACGCAGTATTTT.